This T cell receptor (beta chain) was sequenced in a study of identical twins. CDR3 length: 17 amino acids. V lost 5 bases, J lost 3 bases, and 12 bases stayed unmatched. Template switching supplied a universal primer site; unique molecular identifiers were carried on the cDNA. TCRdb used MiXCR to reprocess the 5' RACE reads, holding one entry per CDR3 protein. The repertoire holds 430,000 or so distinct CDR3 sequences, approximately 24% seen once, with around 3% in the top ten. There are a few counts of this clonotype. These data were likewise used in another study, on T cells expressing NK-cell markers. That publication notes: TCR beta repertoires came from sorted CD3+CD56+NKG2C+, CD3+CD56+NKG2C- and CD3+CD56-NKG2C+ T cells. Evidence did not settle whether expanded NKG2C+ T cell clones targeted HCMV.

This TCR came from a woman in her late teens or twenties in good health. Source material: CD4+ T cells sorted from blood. V is TRBV12-3 or TRBV12-4 and J is TRBJ1-4, with 7 bases fitting TRBD1. The CDR3 coding sequence is TGTGCCAGCAGTCGGGACAGACTTTCAGGGGCTAATGAAAAACTGTTTTTT. This gives the protein CASSRDRLSGANEKLFF.